A selection of T cell receptor beta chains follows, all from one sample in a study of cytomegalovirus exposure and HLA in healthy donors. Some clones are missing from TCRdb's copy, which holds only in-frame ones; the method was immunoSEQ multiplex PCR. The sample lists around 130,000 clones; around 75% were seen once. The sequenced material came from PBMCs. The receptors come from a woman in her 30s in good health and CMV-seronegative. The CDR3 runs from the conserved cysteine through the conserved F or W. A D gene is named only where the DNA matches it firmly. Expanded clones are given a class, and other clones once, few, many or no size at all.

clone_size: NA; j_call: TRBJ2-3; v_call: TRBV27; d_call: TRBD2; cdr3_nt: TGTGCCAGCAGTTCGGTTCTAGCGGGGGGCACAGATACGCAGTATTTT; cdr3_aa: CASSSVLAGGTDTQYF
clone_size: NA; j_call: TRBJ2-1; v_call: TRBV19; d_call: NA; cdr3_nt: TGTGCCAGTAGTATAGATCGGCGACAAGAGCAGTTCTTC; cdr3_aa: CASSIDRRQEQFF
clone_size: NA; j_call: TRBJ1-6; v_call: TRBV28; d_call: NA; cdr3_nt: TGTGCCAGCAGTCCCCGACTAGTAGGGGAGAGCGGGAGTTTAAATTCACCCCTCCACTTT; cdr3_aa: CASSPRLVGESGSLNSPLHF
clone_size: NA; j_call: TRBJ2-1; v_call: TRBV28; d_call: TRBD2; cdr3_nt: TGTGCCAGCAGTCAACCTCCGGGAGGTGGTGAGCAGTTCTTC; cdr3_aa: CASSQPPGGGEQFF
clone_size: few; j_call: TRBJ1-4; v_call: TRBV5-5; d_call: NA; cdr3_nt: TGTGCCAGCAGCTTTATGGGGGCCACGGGGGAAAAACTGTTTTTT; cdr3_aa: CASSFMGATGEKLFF
clone_size: once; j_call: TRBJ2-2; v_call: TRBV6-5; d_call: TRBD1; cdr3_nt: TGTGCCAGCGGCGCCGCGCAGGGGGTCGGGGAGCTGTTTTTT; cdr3_aa: CASGAAQGVGELFF
clone_size: NA; j_call: TRBJ2-1; v_call: TRBV7-3; d_call: TRBD2; cdr3_nt: TGTGCCAGCAGCTTGCCTAGCGGGAGGTACCCTGAGCAGTTCTTC; cdr3_aa: CASSLPSGRYPEQFF
clone_size: NA; j_call: TRBJ2-3; v_call: TRBV7-9; d_call: TRBD2; cdr3_nt: TGTGCCAGCAGCTCGGGTCGACTAGCGGGGGACACAGATACGCAGTATTTT; cdr3_aa: CASSSGRLAGDTDTQYF
clone_size: NA; j_call: TRBJ1-2; v_call: TRBV6-6; d_call: NA; cdr3_nt: TGTGCCAGCAGTTACTCGCCAGGAGGCTATGGCTACACCTTC; cdr3_aa: CASSYSPGGYGYTF
clone_size: NA; j_call: TRBJ2-2; v_call: TRBV7-7; d_call: TRBD2; cdr3_nt: TGTGCTAGCAGCTCCCGTACTAGCGGAGAAACCGGGGAGCTGTTTTTT; cdr3_aa: CASSSRTSGETGELFF
clone_size: once; j_call: TRBJ1-5; v_call: TRBV7-6; d_call: NA; cdr3_nt: TGTGCCAGCAGCTTATACCTGGGAGGTCAGCCCCAGCATTTT; cdr3_aa: CASSLYLGGQPQHF
clone_size: NA; j_call: TRBJ1-2; v_call: TRBV2; d_call: NA; cdr3_nt: TGTGCCAGCAGGGACAGCGAGAACTATGGCTACACCTTC; cdr3_aa: CASRDSENYGYTF
clone_size: few; j_call: TRBJ1-6; v_call: TRBV18; d_call: NA; cdr3_nt: TGTGCCAGCTCACCCGAGACAGGTAGTGGATCACCCCTCCACTTT; cdr3_aa: CASSPETGSGSPLHF
clone_size: NA; j_call: TRBJ1-4; v_call: TRBV2; d_call: NA; cdr3_nt: TGTGCCAGCGGCAGCGACAGTCCCGGCACTGAAAAACTGTTTTTT; cdr3_aa: CASGSDSPGTEKLFF
clone_size: NA; j_call: TRBJ2-5; v_call: TRBV30; d_call: NA; cdr3_nt: TGTGCCTGGAGTGTACGGGGAGAGACCCAGTACTTC; cdr3_aa: CAWSVRGETQYF
clone_size: few; j_call: TRBJ2-5; v_call: TRBV6-1; d_call: TRBD1; cdr3_nt: TGTGCCAGCAGTCCAGCCGGACAGGGTCCAGAGACCCAGTACTTC; cdr3_aa: CASSPAGQGPETQYF
clone_size: NA; j_call: TRBJ2-5; v_call: TRBV5-1; d_call: TRBD2; cdr3_nt: TGCGCCAGCAGCTTCGGCGGGGGGGAGACCCAGTACTTC; cdr3_aa: CASSFGGGETQYF
clone_size: NA; j_call: TRBJ1-2; v_call: TRBV6-5; d_call: NA; cdr3_nt: TGTGCCAGCAGTTACGGACTAGACTATGGCTACACCTTC; cdr3_aa: CASSYGLDYGYTF
clone_size: NA; j_call: TRBJ2-3; v_call: TRBV4-2; d_call: NA; cdr3_nt: TGTGCCAGCAGCCAAGAAGGTAGCAGGGCGGATACGCAGTATTTT; cdr3_aa: CASSQEGSRADTQYF
clone_size: NA; j_call: TRBJ1-5; v_call: TRBV10-3; d_call: NA; cdr3_nt: TGTGCCATCAGTGAGTCGACAGGTGGCCAGCCCCAGCATTTT; cdr3_aa: CAISESTGGQPQHF
clone_size: NA; j_call: TRBJ2-2; v_call: TRBV21-1; d_call: NA; cdr3_nt: TGTGCCAGCAGCAACCTAGCGGGGGATCAGAACACCGGGGAGCTGTTTTTT; cdr3_aa: CASSNLAGDQNTGELFF
clone_size: NA; j_call: TRBJ2-3; v_call: TRBV29-1; d_call: TRBD1; cdr3_nt: TGCAGCGTTGAAGGATGGGACAGGGGGTCAGATACGCAGTATTTT; cdr3_aa: CSVEGWDRGSDTQYF
clone_size: NA; j_call: TRBJ2-7; v_call: TRBV6-5; d_call: NA; cdr3_nt: TGTGCCAGCAGGCAAGCGGCCTTGAGCTCCTACGAGCAGTACTTC; cdr3_aa: CASRQAALSSYEQYF
clone_size: NA; j_call: TRBJ2-5; v_call: TRBV28; d_call: NA; cdr3_nt: TGTGCCAGCAGTTTAACCGGAGGAAAGAGTGGTGGAGGGACCCAGTACTTC; cdr3_aa: CASSLTGGKSGGGTQYF
clone_size: few; j_call: TRBJ2-2; v_call: TRBV6-5; d_call: TRBD1; cdr3_nt: TGTGCCAGCAGGAACCGGGACAGGGAGAGGGAGCTGTTTTTT; cdr3_aa: CASRNRDRERELFF
clone_size: few; j_call: TRBJ2-3; v_call: TRBV4-2; d_call: TRBD2; cdr3_nt: TGTGCCAGCAGCTCTTGGACTAGCGGGAGGCTTAACACAGATACGCAGTATTTT; cdr3_aa: CASSSWTSGRLNTDTQYF
clone_size: NA; j_call: TRBJ2-2; v_call: TRBV7-9; d_call: NA; cdr3_nt: TGTGCCAGCAGCTCTTTGACAGGAAAGCCCGGGGAGCTGTTTTTT; cdr3_aa: CASSSLTGKPGELFF
clone_size: NA; j_call: TRBJ2-1; v_call: TRBV5-4; d_call: NA; cdr3_nt: TGTGCCAGCAGCGGGGGACTGAAGGCTGACAATGAGCAGTTCTTC; cdr3_aa: CASSGGLKADNEQFF
clone_size: NA; j_call: TRBJ2-3; v_call: TRBV2; d_call: TRBD1; cdr3_nt: TGTGCCAGCAGTGAAATCGGGACAGGGACAGATACGCAGTATTTT; cdr3_aa: CASSEIGTGTDTQYF
clone_size: NA; j_call: TRBJ2-5; v_call: TRBV7-8; d_call: TRBD2; cdr3_nt: TGTGCCAGCAGCCCAGCGGGGGGGCCGGAGACCCAGTACTTC; cdr3_aa: CASSPAGGPETQYF
clone_size: NA; j_call: TRBJ2-6; v_call: TRBV7-2; d_call: NA; cdr3_nt: TGTGCCAGCAGCTCCGTTTTAGCTGAGAGCTCTGGGGCCAACGTCCTGACTTTC; cdr3_aa: CASSSVLAESSGANVLTF
clone_size: NA; j_call: TRBJ1-6; v_call: TRBV2; d_call: NA; cdr3_nt: TGTGCCAGCAGACCCGGGTCCTCCTATAATTCACCCCTCCACTTT; cdr3_aa: CASRPGSSYNSPLHF
clone_size: NA; j_call: TRBJ1-5; v_call: TRBV28; d_call: NA; cdr3_nt: TGTGCCAGCAGTTTACCCCTGAGGCCCCAGCATTTT; cdr3_aa: CASSLPLRPQHF
clone_size: NA; j_call: TRBJ2-3; v_call: TRBV4-2; d_call: NA; cdr3_nt: TGTGCCAGCAGCCAAGGGGCTAATGAAGATACGCAGTATTTT; cdr3_aa: CASSQGANEDTQYF
clone_size: NA; j_call: TRBJ1-2; v_call: TRBV29-1; d_call: TRBD1; cdr3_nt: TGCAGCGTAGCCGGGACAGGGGAGGGTGGCTACACCTTC; cdr3_aa: CSVAGTGEGGYTF
clone_size: NA; j_call: TRBJ1-3; v_call: TRBV2; d_call: NA; cdr3_nt: TGTGCCAGCAGTGGCCCAGGGAACGATTTT; cdr3_aa: CASSGPGNDF
clone_size: NA; j_call: TRBJ2-2; v_call: TRBV19; d_call: NA; cdr3_nt: TGTGCCAGTAGGTTAAGAGGAGTTACGGGGAAGACCGGGGAGCTGTTTTTT; cdr3_aa: CASRLRGVTGKTGELFF
clone_size: NA; j_call: TRBJ2-5; v_call: TRBV7-9; d_call: TRBD2; cdr3_nt: TGTGCCAGCAGCCGGGGACTAGCGGGAGTTTCAGAGACCCAGTACTTC; cdr3_aa: CASSRGLAGVSETQYF
clone_size: NA; j_call: TRBJ2-2; v_call: TRBV18; d_call: NA; cdr3_nt: TGTGCCAGCTCACCTGTAGTTCAAAGCTCGAACACCGGGGAGCTGTTTTTT; cdr3_aa: CASSPVVQSSNTGELFF
clone_size: NA; j_call: TRBJ2-1; v_call: TRBV9; d_call: TRBD2; cdr3_nt: TGTGCCAGCAGCGTAGCAGTTAGCGGGATAATCGATGAGCAGTTCTTC; cdr3_aa: CASSVAVSGIIDEQFF
clone_size: NA; j_call: TRBJ2-1; v_call: TRBV5-1; d_call: NA; cdr3_nt: TGCGCCAGCAGCTGGTTCGGGGACAATGAGCAGTTCTTC; cdr3_aa: CASSWFGDNEQFF
clone_size: NA; j_call: TRBJ1-6; v_call: TRBV14; d_call: NA; cdr3_nt: TGTGCCAGCAGCCAAGATGGACATTATAATTCACCCCTCCACTTT; cdr3_aa: CASSQDGHYNSPLHF
clone_size: NA; j_call: TRBJ2-1; v_call: TRBV11-2; d_call: TRBD2; cdr3_nt: TGTGCCAGCAGCTTAGTTAGCGGGAGGGCCTGTGAGCAGTTCTTC; cdr3_aa: CASSLVSGRACEQFF
clone_size: NA; j_call: TRBJ1-5; v_call: TRBV14; d_call: TRBD1; cdr3_nt: TGTGCCAGCAGCCGTCCCGGGACAGGGGGCAGGAATCAGCCCCAGCATTTT; cdr3_aa: CASSRPGTGGRNQPQHF
clone_size: NA; j_call: TRBJ1-4; v_call: TRBV11-2; d_call: TRBD1; cdr3_nt: TGTGCCAGCAGCTCAGGGGGACGGGGATATGAAAAACTGTTTTTT; cdr3_aa: CASSSGGRGYEKLFF
clone_size: once; j_call: TRBJ2-7; v_call: TRBV2; d_call: TRBD2; cdr3_nt: TGTGCCAGCAGTGCCAGGGGTAGCGGGGTCTACGAGCAGTACTTC; cdr3_aa: CASSARGSGVYEQYF
clone_size: once; j_call: TRBJ1-4; v_call: TRBV19; d_call: TRBD1; cdr3_nt: TGTGCCAGTAGTACGGGACAGGGTGAAAAACTGTTTTTT; cdr3_aa: CASSTGQGEKLFF
clone_size: NA; j_call: TRBJ1-4; v_call: TRBV4-2; d_call: NA; cdr3_nt: TGTGCCAGCAGCCAAGATAACAGCGAAAAACTGTTTTTT; cdr3_aa: CASSQDNSEKLFF
clone_size: NA; j_call: TRBJ2-5; v_call: TRBV28; d_call: NA; cdr3_nt: TGTGCCAGCATACTGGCGGGGAGCGGGACCCAGTACTTC; cdr3_aa: CASILAGSGTQYF
clone_size: NA; j_call: TRBJ1-5; v_call: TRBV18; d_call: NA; cdr3_nt: TGTGCCAGCTCACCAGACAACAATCAGCCCCAGCATTTT; cdr3_aa: CASSPDNNQPQHF
clone_size: NA; j_call: TRBJ1-1; v_call: TRBV18; d_call: NA; cdr3_nt: TGTGCCAGCTCACCCCAGGGCACTATCCCTTTCTTT; cdr3_aa: CASSPQGTIPFF
clone_size: few; j_call: TRBJ1-2; v_call: TRBV2; d_call: TRBD1; cdr3_nt: TGTGCCAGCAGTGAAGTAGGGGACAGTGGCTACACCTTC; cdr3_aa: CASSEVGDSGYTF
clone_size: few; j_call: TRBJ2-3; v_call: TRBV19; d_call: TRBD1; cdr3_nt: TGTGCCAGTAGTGAACGAACAGGGGACACGCAGTATTTT; cdr3_aa: CASSERTGDTQYF
clone_size: NA; j_call: TRBJ2-1; v_call: TRBV2; d_call: TRBD1; cdr3_nt: TGTGCCAGCAGTCTGCGGAGGACAGGGGGCCATGAGCAGTTCTTC; cdr3_aa: CASSLRRTGGHEQFF
clone_size: once; j_call: TRBJ2-5; v_call: TRBV9; d_call: NA; cdr3_nt: TGTGCCAGCAGCGTACGGAGTAGCGGAAAGCAAGAGACCCAGTACTTC; cdr3_aa: CASSVRSSGKQETQYF